The 8 T cell receptor beta chains presented below share a single source sample, sequenced in a study of identical twins. One entry per CDR3 protein results from TCRdb running MiXCR on the 5' RACE reads. The table has some 790,000 distinct CDR3 sequences, over 15% seen once. These data were also reused for a study on T cells expressing NK-cell markers.

The sample was PBMCs. The receptors derive from a woman younger than 35 in good health.

This clonotype was observed a few times. V and J are TRBV7-3 and TRBJ2-5; the D gene is possibly TRBD2 (7 bases). The V end lost 1 base, the J end lost 3 bases, and 12 bases lay between the germline ends. The germline V gene encodes CDR1 SGHTA and CDR2 FQGTGA. The CDR3 spans 15 residues. The CDR3 region has the DNA TGTGCCAGCAGCTTAAATGGGGGGGGCGAAGAGACCCAGTACTTC. Translating gives CASSLNGGGEETQYF.

In DNA form, the CDR3 reads TGCAGCGCCGGAAGGGGGGGCGAAGATACGCAGTATTTT. It translates to CSAGRGGEDTQYF. J is TRBJ2-3 and V is TRBV29-1, with a tentative D call TRBD2 (7 bases). In germline, CDR1 is SQVTM, CDR2 ANQGSEA. This CDR3 is built from 13 residues. The V end lost 7 bases, the J end lost 5 bases, and 16 bases lay between the germline ends.

J is TRBJ2-2 and V is TRBV6-5; 7 bases match TRBD2. Germline V gene sequence: CDR1 MNHEY, CDR2 SVGAGI. The V and J ends lost 4 bases and 0 bases, in that order; junction bases with no gene match: 2. This CDR3 has 15 residues. CDR3 DNA: TGTGCCAGCAGTTCCGGACTAGCGAACACCGGGGAGCTGTTTTTT. Its protein product is CASSSGLANTGELFF.

Only a few counts were recorded for this clonotype. The V and J genes are TRBV15 and TRBJ2-3; 7 nucleotides line up with TRBD2. There are 14 residues in the CDR3. J gave up 5 bases and V 4 bases, and 6 bases lay outside the gene matches. Germline V gene lookup returns CDR1 LNHNV and CDR2 YYDKDF (reference sequence). CDR3 loop: CATSNGGTGDTQYF. The CDR3 DNA reads as TGTGCCACCAGCAACGGGGGGACCGGAGATACGCAGTATTTT.

This clonotype was counted only a few times. At one end the junction does not follow the germline gene, possibly because of a read error. The chain uses TRBV7-7 and TRBJ2-2; TRBD2 aligns across 13 bases. The CDR3 has 17 amino acids. CDR1 and CDR2 from the germline V gene are SSHAT and FNYEAQ (reference sequence). The CDR3 region is CASSLTPGTSGAGELFF. In DNA form, the CDR3 reads TGTGCTAGCAGCCTGACCCCAGGGACTAGCGGGGCCGGGGAGCTGTTTTTT.

This clonotype was detected many times. The chain couples TRBV12-3 or TRBV12-4 to TRBJ2-1, with TRBD2 matching over 8 bases. The CDR3 totals 15 residues. J was trimmed by 6 bases and V by 6 bases; bases with no gene match: 10. CDR3 bases: TGTGCCAGCAGCAAAACCGGGGGGGCTGTCAATGAGCAGTTCTTC. This gives the protein CASSKTGGAVNEQFF.

This clonotype was found a few times. V gene TRBV7-2 combines with J gene TRBJ2-1; 9 bases align to TRBD2. In germline, CDR1 is SGHTA, CDR2 FQGNSA. This CDR3 has 14 amino acids. J gave up 6 bases and V 3 bases, and 3 bases lay outside the gene matches. Written as DNA, the CDR3 is TGTGCCAGCAGCTTGCGGGAGGGCCTCAATGAGCAGTTCTTC. The encoded protein is CASSLREGLNEQFF.

The chain employs TRBV5-1 and TRBJ2-1; 8 bases are a match to TRBD1. The CDR3 runs 15 residues. With 0 bases clipped from V and 4 bases from J, the junction kept 3 bases outside the gene matches. The germline gives CDR1 SGHRS, CDR2 YFSETQ. Here the CDR3 reads CASSLGTGKYNEQFF. DNA of the CDR3: TGCGCCAGCAGCTTGGGGACAGGGAAGTACAATGAGCAGTTCTTC. Full variable domain (outside the CDR3, taken from reference TRBV5-1 and TRBJ2-1): KAGVTQTPRYLIKTRGQQVTLSCSPISGHRSVSWYQQTPGQGLQFLFEYFSETQRNKGNFPGRFSGRQFSNSRSEMNVSTLELGDSALYLCASSLGTGKYNEQFFGPGTRLTVL.